This TCR beta chain is from a study of T cell responses to AZD1222 COVID-19 vaccine. In the study overall: It was second doses at about 4 or about 12 weeks that were pooled.

Libraries were prepared by immunoSEQ multiplex PCR; TCRdb keeps only in-frame clonotypes and omits some of them. The repertoire includes over 150,000 clones, 80% to 90% of them detected once, and approximately 0.49% sits in the top ten. To note about this clone: Other DNA sequences in this specimen translate into the identical CDR3.

Germline V gene data show CDR1 as SGDLS and CDR2 as YYNGEE. V dropped 2 bases and J dropped 3; count of bases not matched to a gene: 2. CDR3 length: 15 residues. This chain connects TRBV9 to TRBJ1-4; TRBD1 matches 9 bases. This material consisted of peripheral blood, taken on day 0 of AZD1222 vaccination. The sequence was collected from an adult in good health. The CDR3 DNA follows: TGTGCCAGCAGCGTGGGACAGGGCGCTAATGAAAAACTGTTTTTT. Translated, it gives CASSVGQGANEKLFF. The whole variable domain, remainder taken from reference TRBV9 and TRBJ1-4, is DSGVTQTPKHLITATGQRVTLRCSPRSGDLSVYWYQQSLDQGLQFLIQYYNGEERAKGNILERFSAQQFPDLHSELNLSSLELGDSALYFCASSVGQGANEKLFFGSGTQLSVL.